This T cell receptor (beta chain) was obtained from a study of T-cell memory formation after mild COVID-19. This clonotype showed up just a few times. TCRdb redid the calling of the 5' RACE reads with MiXCR, one entry per CDR3 protein. Of about 400,000 distinct CDR3 sequences in the sample, less than 25% are singletons; the top ten hold roughly 13%. Germline lookup yields CDR1 SGHVS and CDR2 FQNEAQ. This CDR3 region has 16 residues. Trimming cost V 5 bases and J 0 bases, with 15 bases left between them. The specimen was PBMCs or a T cell subset sorted from them (not recorded which). This receptor was taken from an adult woman who had mild COVID-19 (a few samples of this study predate the infection). Cell type and time point are not known. The chain recombines TRBV7-8 with TRBJ2-3; tentatively, D is TRBD2 (5 bases). The CDR3 coding sequence is TGTGCCAGCAGCGATCCATTGAGGGAAAGCACAGATACGCAGTATTTT. Its translation is CASSDPLRESTDTQYF.